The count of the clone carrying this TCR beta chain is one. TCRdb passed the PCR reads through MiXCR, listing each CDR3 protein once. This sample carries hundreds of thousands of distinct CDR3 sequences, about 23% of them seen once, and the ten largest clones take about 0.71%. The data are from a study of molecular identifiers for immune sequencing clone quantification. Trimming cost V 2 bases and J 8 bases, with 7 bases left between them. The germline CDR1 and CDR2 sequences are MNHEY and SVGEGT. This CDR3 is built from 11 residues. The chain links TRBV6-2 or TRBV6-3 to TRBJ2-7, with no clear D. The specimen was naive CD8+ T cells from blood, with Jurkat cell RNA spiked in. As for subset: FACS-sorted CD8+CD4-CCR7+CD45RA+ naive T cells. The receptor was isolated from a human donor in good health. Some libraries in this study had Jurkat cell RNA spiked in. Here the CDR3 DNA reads TGTGCCAGCAGTTACATATACAAGCAGTACTTC. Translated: CASSYIYKQYF.